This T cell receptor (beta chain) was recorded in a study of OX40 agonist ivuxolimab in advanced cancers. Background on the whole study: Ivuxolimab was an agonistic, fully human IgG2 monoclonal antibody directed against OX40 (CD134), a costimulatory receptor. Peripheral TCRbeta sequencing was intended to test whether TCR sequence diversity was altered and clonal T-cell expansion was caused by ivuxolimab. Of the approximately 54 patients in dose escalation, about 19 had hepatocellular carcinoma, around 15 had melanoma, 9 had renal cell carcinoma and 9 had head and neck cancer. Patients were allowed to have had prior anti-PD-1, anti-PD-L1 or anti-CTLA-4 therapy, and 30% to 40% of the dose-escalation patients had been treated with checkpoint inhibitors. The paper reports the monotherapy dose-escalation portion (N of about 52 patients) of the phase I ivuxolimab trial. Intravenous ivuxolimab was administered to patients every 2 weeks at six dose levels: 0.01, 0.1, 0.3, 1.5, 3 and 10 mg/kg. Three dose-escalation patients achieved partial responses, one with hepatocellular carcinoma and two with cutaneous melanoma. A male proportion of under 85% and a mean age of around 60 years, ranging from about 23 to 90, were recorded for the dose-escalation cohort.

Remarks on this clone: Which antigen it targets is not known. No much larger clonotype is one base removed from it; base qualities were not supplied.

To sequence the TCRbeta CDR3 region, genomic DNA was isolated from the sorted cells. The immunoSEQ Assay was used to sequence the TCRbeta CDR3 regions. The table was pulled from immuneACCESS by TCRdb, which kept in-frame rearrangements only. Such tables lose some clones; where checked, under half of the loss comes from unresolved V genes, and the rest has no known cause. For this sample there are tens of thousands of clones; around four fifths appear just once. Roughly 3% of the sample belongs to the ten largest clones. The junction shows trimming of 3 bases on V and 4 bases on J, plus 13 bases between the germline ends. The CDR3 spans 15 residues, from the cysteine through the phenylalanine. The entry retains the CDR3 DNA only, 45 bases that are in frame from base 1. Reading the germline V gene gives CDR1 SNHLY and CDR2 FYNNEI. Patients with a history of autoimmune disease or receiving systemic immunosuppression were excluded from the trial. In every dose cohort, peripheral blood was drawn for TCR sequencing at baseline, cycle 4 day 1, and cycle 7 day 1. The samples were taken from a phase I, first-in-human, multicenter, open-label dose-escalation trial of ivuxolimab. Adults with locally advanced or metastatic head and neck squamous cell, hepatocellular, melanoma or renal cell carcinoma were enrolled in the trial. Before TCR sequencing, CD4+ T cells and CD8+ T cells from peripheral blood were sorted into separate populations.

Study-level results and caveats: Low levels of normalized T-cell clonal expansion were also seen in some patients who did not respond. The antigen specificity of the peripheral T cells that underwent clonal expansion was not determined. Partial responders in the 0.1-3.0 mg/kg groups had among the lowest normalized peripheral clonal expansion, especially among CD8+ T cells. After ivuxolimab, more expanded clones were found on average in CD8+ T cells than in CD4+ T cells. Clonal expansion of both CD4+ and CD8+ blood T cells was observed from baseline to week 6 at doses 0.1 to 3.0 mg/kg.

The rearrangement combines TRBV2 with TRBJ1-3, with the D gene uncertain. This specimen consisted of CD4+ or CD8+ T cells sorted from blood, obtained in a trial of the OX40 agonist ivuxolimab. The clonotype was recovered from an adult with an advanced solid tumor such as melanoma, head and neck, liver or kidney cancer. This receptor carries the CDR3 CASSDHNQEGNTIYF. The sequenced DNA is TGTGCCAGCAGTGACCACAATCAGGAAGGAAACACCATATATTTT.